This TCR beta chain comes out of a study of identifying expanded T cells in peripheral blood. A note on this clone: Antigen: not known.

Repertoires were generated with immunoSEQ multiplex PCR, while TCRdb's copy carries only in-frame clones and drops some. Altogether just over 90,000 clones are present, roughly 90% being singletons, with the ten largest covering roughly 3.8%. Study-wide points: Approximately 2-week clone count variance significantly increased as total template count grew.

Sequences were obtained from blood. The receptor was isolated from a person aged 18-70 years in good health.

CDR3: CASSLAGGQNTGELFF. In DNA, the CDR3 is TGTGCCAGCAGCTTGGCTGGGGGACAGAACACCGGGGAGCTGTTTTTT. This chain uses TRBV5-6 with TRBJ2-2, with D perhaps matching TRBD1 (6 bases). Trimming left V 0 bases short and J 1 base short, with 10 bases between. The germline gives CDR1 SGHDT, CDR2 YYEEEE. The CDR3 length is 16 residues. Complete variable domain (other parts from reference TRBV5-6 and TRBJ2-2): DAGVTQSPTHLIKTRGQQVTLRCSPKSGHDTVSWYQQALGQGPQFIFQYYEEEERQRGNFPDRFSGHQFPNYSSELNVNALLLGDSALYLCASSLAGGQNTGELFFGEGSRLTVL.